A single sample is the source of the 19 T cell receptor beta chains below, sequenced in a study of control samples from healthy donors and cancer patients. Assay: immunoSEQ multiplex PCR; the TCRdb copy retains only in-frame clones and omits some. The sample lists some 130,000 clones, around 92% seen once, with approximately 2% in the top ten. Sequenced input: blood. These receptors were collected from a woman in her 50s in good health.

The chain combines TRBV11-1 with TRBJ2-5; 10 bases align to TRBD2. Looked up from germline, CDR1 is SGHAT and CDR2 is FQDESV (reference sequence). Losses at the gene ends were 6 bases for V and 3 bases for J; bases not matched to a gene: 10. This CDR3 region has 16 residues. The CDR3 nucleotides read TGTGCCAGCAGGGGCGGAGCGGGGGGGCTGGAAGAGACCCAGTACTTC. This codes for CASRGGAGGLEETQYF. Combining the CDR3 with reference TRBV11-1 and TRBJ2-5 gives the whole variable domain EAEVAQSPRYKITEKSQAVAFWCDPISGHATLYWYRQILGQGPELLVQFQDESVVDDSQLPKDRFSAERLKGVDSTLKIQPAELGDSAMYLCASRGGAGGLEETQYFGPGTRLLVL.

The chain has TRBV3-1 (or the pseudogene TRBV3-2) and TRBJ1-4; D remains unclear. This CDR3 has 17 amino acids. Germline V CDR1 and CDR2: LGHDT, YNNKEL (reference sequence). V shed 4 bases and J shed 0 bases, with 15 bases lying between them. For the CDR3, the DNA is TGTGCCAGCAGCCTCCAGACGGGAGGGCCAACTAATGAAAAACTGTTTTTT. As protein: CASSLQTGGPTNEKLFF.

This chain joins TRBV19 and TRBJ1-2; 10 positions match TRBD1. The CDR3 is made up of 13 amino acids. The V and J ends lost 4 bases and 6 bases, in that order; junction bases with no gene match: 2. Germline V gives CDR1 LNHDA, CDR2 SQIVND (reference sequence). This CDR3 is CASSTTGGNGYTF. The CDR3 DNA reads as TGTGCCAGTAGTACGACAGGGGGCAATGGCTACACCTTC.

The chain combines TRBV6-5 with TRBJ1-5, with D uncertain. This CDR3 has 12 residues. Between the trimmed V and J ends, which lost 7 bases and 5 bases, there was a span of 9 bases. Germline CDR1 is MNHEY and CDR2 is SVGAGI. CDR3 region: CASTLGDQPQHF. CDR3 in DNA: TGTGCCAGCACCCTTGGGGATCAGCCCCAGCATTTT.

CDR3 sequence reads: CAWSVPRDTYEQYF. CDR3 DNA sequence: TGTGCCTGGAGTGTACCCAGGGACACCTACGAGCAGTACTTC. The chain recombines TRBV30 with TRBJ2-7; TRBD1 might be the D (6 bases). This CDR3 is 14 amino acids long. The germline CDR1 and CDR2 sequences are GTSNPN and SVGIG (reference sequence). V dropped 0 bases and J dropped 2 bases, with 11 bases sitting between them.

This chain uses TRBV7-9 with TRBJ1-1; 11 bases are shared with TRBD1. V shed 5 bases, J shed 2 bases, and the junction held 4 bases outside the gene matches. The CDR3 is made up of 15 amino acids. Germline loops: CDR1 SEHNR, CDR2 FQNEAQ (reference sequence). The CDR3 sequence: CASSPDRGLNTEAFF. The CDR3 nucleotides read TGTGCCAGCAGCCCGGACAGGGGGCTTAACACTGAAGCTTTCTTT.

The chain has TRBV27 and TRBJ1-6; D is uncertain. Germline-derived CDR1 and CDR2 are MNHEY and SMNVEV (reference sequence). The germline V and J ends were trimmed by 2 bases and 9 bases, with 8 bases remaining between them. The CDR3 runs 13 residues. This CDR3 is CASSLDSGSPLHF. CDR3 in DNA: TGTGCCAGCAGTTTAGATTCGGGTTCACCCCTCCACTTT.

This clone showed up just once. The chain recombines TRBV7-8 with TRBJ2-3; 11 positions agree with TRBD2. The CDR3 length is 17 residues. V lost 4 bases and J lost 0; bases outside the gene matches: 6. Germline-derived CDR1 and CDR2 are SGHVS and FQNEAQ. CDR3 DNA: TGTGCCAGCAGCTCTAGAGGGACTAGCGGAAGCACAGATACGCAGTATTTT. It codes for CASSSRGTSGSTDTQYF.

The V and J genes are TRBV28 and TRBJ1-4, with 9 bases aligning to TRBD1. This CDR3 has 14 amino acids. The J segment lost 8 bases and the V segment lost 6 bases, leaving 7 bases of the junction unmatched. Germline lookup yields CDR1 MDHEN and CDR2 SYDVKM. CDR3: CASSSGTGKEKLFF. In DNA form, the CDR3 reads TGTGCCAGCAGCTCCGGGACAGGGAAGGAAAAACTGTTTTTT.

V and J are TRBV2 and TRBJ2-2; perhaps TRBD2 as D (5 bases). CDR1 is SNHLY, CDR2 FYNNEI, per germline. This CDR3 region has 14 residues. V lost 7 bases, J lost 4 bases, and 13 bases lay in between. Written as DNA, the CDR3 is TGTGCCAGCATCCTAGCCCTCGGCACCGGGGAGCTGTTTTTT. Residues: CASILALGTGELFF.

The rearrangement links TRBV5-4 to TRBJ1-2; D is possibly TRBD1 (6 bases). Trimming left V 1 base short and J 6 bases short, with 7 bases between. Germline V lookup: CDR1 SGHNT, CDR2 YYREEE (reference sequence). The CDR3 runs to 12 residues. CDR3 DNA: TGTGCCAGCAGCTTGTCAGGGGATGGCTACACCTTC. It encodes CASSLSGDGYTF.

This sequence joins TRBV18 and TRBJ1-2; 8 bases align to TRBD1. This CDR3 has 15 amino acids. Unmatched junction bases numbered 16, after V lost 2 bases and J lost 14 bases. The germline V gene encodes CDR1 KGHSH and CDR2 LQKENI. Here the CDR3 DNA reads TGTGCCAGCTCACCATCGACACCCGCTGGACAGGGTTATACCTTC. Translating gives CASSPSTPAGQGYTF.

This clone was counted once. The chain recombines TRBV19 with TRBJ1-1, with 10 bases that match TRBD1. Trimming at V came to 5 bases and at J to 5 bases, leaving 8 bases not matched to a gene. Germline CDR1 reads LNHDA; CDR2 reads SQIVND (reference sequence). The CDR3 is made up of 15 amino acids. As DNA, the CDR3 is TGTGCCAGTAGTCCATCCCGGGACAGGGGAACTGAAGCTTTCTTT. Translating it yields CASSPSRDRGTEAFF.

The chain carries TRBV29-1 and TRBJ2-1; TRBD2 aligns across 8 bases. J lost 8 bases, V lost 6 bases, and 12 bases had no gene match. The CDR3 consists of 14 residues. Germline V gene data show CDR1 as SQVTM and CDR2 as ANQGSEA. CDR3 bases: TGCAGCGTGGCGGGGGGCCGGGACTGGGATGAGCAGTTCTTC. Translation gives CSVAGGRDWDEQFF.

In the case of this clone: The DNA is omitted, as the CDR3 cannot be located on it reliably, and the CDR3 follows TCRdb's listing. The V and J genes are TRBV2 and TRBJ1-2; TRBD1, as called in the table, went unchecked against the DNA. The length of the CDR3 is 13 amino acids, counting both ends. The germline V gene encodes CDR1 SNHLY and CDR2 FYNNEI. The CDR3 sequence: CASILGQAGGYTF.

CDR3 coding DNA: TGTGCCAGCGGGCTCCGGGGTGGGTACGAGCAGTACTTC. Amino acids: CASGLRGGYEQYF. The V call is TRBV27, the J call TRBJ2-7; a possible D gene is TRBD2 (5 bases). Germline CDR1 is MNHEY and CDR2 is SMNVEV (reference sequence). This CDR3 is 13 amino acids long. V lost 8 bases, J lost 4 bases, and 15 bases lay in between.

This clone showed up just a few times. The chain carries TRBV5-1 and TRBJ1-2; 8 bases map to TRBD1. The ends lost 4 bases at V and 8 bases at J; junction bases unmatched: 1. The CDR3 is 11 amino acids. Germline values: CDR1 SGHRS, CDR2 YFSETQ. The CDR3 protein is CASSTGGGYTF. The CDR3, as DNA: TGCGCCAGCAGCACAGGGGGAGGCTACACCTTC.

This chain connects TRBV13 to TRBJ1-2; D possibly corresponds to TRBD1 (5 bases). Trimming stripped 5 bases from V and 6 bases from J, with 22 bases between. The CDR3 is made up of 16 amino acids. In germline, CDR1 is PRHDT, CDR2 FYEKMQ (reference sequence). The CDR3 nucleotides read TGTGCCAGCAGCCTATACGACGCCGGGGGGGTTCATGGCTACACCTTC. It encodes CASSLYDAGGVHGYTF.

V is TRBV11-2 and J is TRBJ2-7; D is unclear. With 1 base removed from V and 2 bases from J, the gap between germline ends came to 12 bases. The CDR3 loop spans 15 amino acids. CDR1 and CDR2 (germline): SGHAT, FQNNGV. CDR3 protein: CASSLGNMGPYEQYF. The CDR3 DNA follows: TGTGCCAGCAGCTTAGGAAATATGGGCCCCTACGAGCAGTACTTC. Full variable domain (missing parts from reference TRBV11-2 and TRBJ2-7): EAGVAQSPRYKIIEKRQSVAFWCNPISGHATLYWYQQILGQGPKLLIQFQNNGVVDDSQLPKDRFSAERLKGVDSTLKIQPAKLEDSAVYLCASSLGNMGPYEQYFGPGTRLTVT.